The rows below give T cell receptor beta chains drawn from one sample of a study of T-cell memory formation after mild COVID-19. One entry per CDR3 protein results from TCRdb running MiXCR on the 5' RACE reads. The sample has around 440,000 distinct CDR3 sequences, 15% to 20% seen once. The sample comprised PBMCs or a T cell subset sorted from them (not recorded which). Every receptor here comes from an adult woman who had mild COVID-19 (a few samples of this study predate the infection). Cell type and time point are not known. CDR3s include the opening cysteine and the closing phenylalanine or tryptophan. The D gene is left open where the match is weak. Size is stated for part of the rows, as once, few or many counts, or as a class when the clone is expanded.

d_gene	v_gene	abundance	len	j_gene	CDR3aa	CDR3nt
NA	TRBV27	few	16	TRBJ2-7	CASSLSAGLTWSEQYF	TGTGCCAGCAGTTTATCTGCAGGGCTCACCTGGAGCGAGCAGTACTTC
NA	TRBV30	NA	14	TRBJ2-7	CAWSTRRNRYEQYF	TGTGCCTGGAGTACCAGGCGAAACCGATACGAGCAGTACTTC
TRBD2	TRBV7-2	many	17	TRBJ2-1	CASSPLGLAGGVGEQFF	TGTGCCAGCAGCCCCTTAGGCCTAGCGGGAGGTGTGGGTGAGCAGTTCTTC
TRBD1	TRBV5-1	NA	15	TRBJ1-1	CASSLGTAGNTEAFF	TGCGCCAGCAGCCTCGGGACAGCTGGGAACACTGAAGCTTTCTTT
NA	TRBV5-5	few	15	TRBJ2-5	CASSREEGLRGTQYF	TGTGCCAGCAGCCGCGAGGAGGGGCTCCGAGGGACCCAGTACTTC
NA	TRBV13	NA	16	TRBJ1-4	CASSLSLGATNEKLFF	TGTGCCAGCAGCTTATCCCTCGGGGCAACTAATGAAAAACTGTTTTTT
TRBD1	TRBV7-3	NA	14	TRBJ2-3	CASAGQGGTDTQYF	TGTGCCAGCGCGGGACAGGGGGGTACAGATACGCAGTATTTT
NA	TRBV19	NA	15	TRBJ2-1	CASSIPGASYNEQFF	TGTGCCAGTAGTATCCCAGGGGCTAGTTACAATGAGCAGTTCTTC
TRBD1	TRBV27	few	14	TRBJ2-5	CASSLDRNQETQYF	TGTGCCAGCAGTTTGGACAGGAACCAAGAGACCCAGTACTTC
NA	TRBV29-1	few	13	TRBJ1-1	CSVAGQRNTEAFF	TGCAGCGTGGCTGGACAGCGGAACACTGAAGCTTTCTTT
NA	TRBV7-2	many	15	TRBJ2-1	CASSLVALPYNEQFF	TGTGCCAGCAGCTTAGTAGCGCTACCCTACAATGAGCAGTTCTTC
NA	TRBV29-1	few	12	TRBJ2-7	CSVENDSYEQYF	TGCAGCGTTGAGAACGACAGCTACGAGCAGTACTTC
TRBD2	TRBV11-3	NA	15	TRBJ2-5	CASSSRTSGGETQYF	TGTGCCAGCAGCTCCCGGACTAGCGGGGGAGAGACCCAGTACTTC
NA	TRBV7-2	few	13	TRBJ2-1	CASSLTPGNEQFF	TGTGCCAGCAGCTTAACCCCCGGGAATGAGCAGTTCTTC
NA	TRBV13	NA	14	TRBJ2-3	CASSLPGLTDTQYF	TGTGCCAGCAGCTTACCGGGGCTAACAGATACGCAGTATTTT
NA	TRBV4-3	NA	15	TRBJ1-1	CASSQFRLGNTEAFF	TGCGCCAGCAGCCAATTCCGTTTAGGCAACACTGAAGCTTTCTTT
NA	TRBV4-2	few	15	TRBJ1-1	CASSHPDAGNTEAFF	TGTGCCAGCAGCCACCCCGACGCGGGGAACACTGAAGCTTTCTTT
TRBD2	TRBV18	once	15	TRBJ2-5	CASSPGSGSQETQYF	TGTGCCAGCTCACCAGGTAGCGGGAGTCAAGAGACCCAGTACTTC
NA	TRBV7-8	few	16	TRBJ2-1	CASSLLRGSSYNEQFF	TGTGCCAGCAGCTTGTTACGGGGGAGCTCCTACAATGAGCAGTTCTTC
TRBD2	TRBV18	few	16	TRBJ2-7	CASSRTGGTANYEQYF	TGTGCCAGCTCTCGAACGGGAGGGACCGCGAACTACGAGCAGTACTTC
TRBD1	TRBV7-9	NA	14	TRBJ1-1	CASSLEGARTEAFF	TGTGCCAGCAGCTTGGAGGGGGCGCGCACTGAAGCTTTCTTT
TRBD2	TRBV4-1	few	14	TRBJ2-2	CASSQEAGALELFF	TGCGCCAGCAGCCAAGAAGCGGGGGCCTTGGAGCTGTTTTTT
NA	TRBV24-1	many	15	TRBJ2-6	CATSDWGSGANVLTF	TGTGCCACCAGTGATTGGGGTTCTGGGGCCAACGTCCTGACTTTC
NA	TRBV7-6	NA	14	TRBJ2-7	CASSPRTDSYEQYF	TGTGCCAGCAGCCCTAGGACGGACTCCTACGAGCAGTACTTC
TRBD1	TRBV6-5	NA	15	TRBJ2-2	CASTDRDGNTGELFF	TGTGCCAGCACTGACAGGGATGGGAACACCGGGGAGCTGTTTTTT
NA	TRBV6-5	NA	13	TRBJ1-1	CASTPGLNTEAFF	TGTGCCAGCACCCCGGGATTGAACACTGAAGCTTTCTTT
NA	TRBV2	NA	13	TRBJ1-1	CASSEATTGKAFF	TGTGCCAGCAGTGAAGCCACGACAGGCAAAGCTTTCTTT
TRBD1	TRBV18	NA	16	TRBJ1-1	CASSPLPGQRNTEAFF	TGTGCCAGCTCACCATTACCGGGACAGCGTAACACTGAAGCTTTCTTT
TRBD2	TRBV6-2/TRBV6-3	NA	16	TRBJ2-5	CASSMGTSGGQETQYF	TGTGCCAGCAGTATGGGGACTAGCGGGGGCCAAGAGACCCAGTACTTC
NA	TRBV7-2	NA	13	TRBJ1-1	CASGDYMNTEAFF	TGTGCCAGCGGCGACTACATGAACACTGAAGCTTTCTTT
NA	TRBV7-8	NA	11	TRBJ2-7	CASRLMSEQYF	TGTGCCAGCAGATTAATGAGCGAGCAGTACTTC
TRBD1	TRBV24-1	few	13	TRBJ1-5	CATARDRGQPQHF	TGTGCCACCGCCCGGGACAGGGGTCAGCCCCAGCATTTT
NA	TRBV7-6	NA	14	TRBJ2-7	CASSSEAGPYEQYF	TGTGCCAGCAGCTCTGAGGCAGGTCCCTACGAGCAGTACTTC
NA	TRBV14	few	13	TRBJ1-2	CASSQEARYGYTF	TGTGCCAGCAGCCAAGAAGCAAGATATGGCTACACCTTC
NA	TRBV7-9	NA	15	TRBJ2-5	CASSFIEAPQETQYF	TGTGCCAGCAGCTTTATCGAGGCTCCGCAAGAGACCCAGTACTTC
NA	TRBV7-2	many	14	TRBJ2-5	CASSLAGLKETQYF	TGTGCCAGCAGCTTAGCGGGACTTAAAGAGACCCAGTACTTC
TRBD2	TRBV20-1	NA	15	TRBJ2-1	CSALTSSGATDEQFF	TGCAGTGCTCTTACTTCTAGCGGTGCCACGGATGAGCAGTTCTTC
NA	TRBV11-2	NA	12	TRBJ1-1	CASSFDTGRAFF	TGTGCCAGCAGCTTTGATACAGGGCGCGCTTTCTTT
TRBD2	TRBV12-3/TRBV12-4	few	14	TRBJ2-3	CASRSGGVRDTQYF	TGTGCCAGCCGCTCGGGGGGGGTGAGAGATACGCAGTATTTT
TRBD1	TRBV13	NA	14	TRBJ2-7	CASSRQGLSYEQYF	TGTGCCAGCAGCCGACAGGGTTTATCCTACGAGCAGTACTTC
NA	TRBV3-1	few	14	TRBJ2-7	CASTSRDLPYEQYF	TGTGCCAGCACCTCCAGGGACCTCCCCTACGAGCAGTACTTC
NA	TRBV4-2	few	17	TRBJ2-1	CASSQDAGNAFGNEQFF	TGTGCCAGCAGCCAAGATGCGGGGAACGCGTTCGGTAATGAGCAGTTCTTC
NA	TRBV7-9	NA	15	TRBJ1-5	CASSVDGLLNQPQHF	TGTGCCAGCAGCGTAGACGGATTACTAAATCAGCCCCAGCATTTT
NA	TRBV20-1	NA	13	TRBJ2-4	CSGLALDKNIQYF	TGCAGTGGCCTAGCGCTTGACAAAAACATTCAGTACTTC
NA	TRBV12-3/TRBV12-4	few	16	TRBJ1-3	CASSLALWRSGNTIYF	TGTGCCAGCAGTTTAGCGTTATGGCGCTCTGGAAACACCATATATTTT
NA	TRBV3-1	NA	14	TRBJ2-3	CASSLLGSGDTQYF	TGTGCCAGCAGCTTATTAGGGTCTGGAGATACGCAGTATTTT
NA	TRBV20-1	NA	11	TRBJ2-3	CSANLVPAQYF	TGCAGTGCTAATTTGGTTCCGGCGCAGTATTTT
NA	TRBV5-6	few	17	TRBJ2-1	CASRDALKHGRGDEQFF	TGTGCCAGCAGGGACGCCCTGAAACACGGCAGGGGAGATGAGCAGTTCTTC
NA	TRBV19	NA	14	TRBJ1-4	CASSISGNYEKLFF	TGTGCCAGTAGTATTTCAGGGAACTACGAAAAACTGTTTTTT
NA	TRBV5-5	few	13	TRBJ2-1	CASSSTRYGEQFF	TGTGCCAGCAGCTCAACACGTTATGGTGAGCAGTTCTTC
TRBD2	TRBV5-1	few	16	TRBJ2-1	CASSPGGLAGPEGQFF	TGCGCCAGCAGCCCTGGGGGACTAGCGGGGCCCGAGGGGCAGTTCTTC
NA	TRBV7-2	NA	15	TRBJ2-5	CASSLVGGRRETQYF	TGTGCCAGCAGCTTAGTTGGGGGCCGGAGAGAGACCCAGTACTTC
TRBD1	TRBV12-3/TRBV12-4	few	13	TRBJ2-7	CASASGGIYEQYF	TGTGCCAGCGCTTCAGGGGGCATCTACGAGCAGTACTTC
NA	TRBV3-1	NA	16	TRBJ2-1	CASSQVGGASYNEQFF	TGTGCCAGCAGCCAAGTCGGGGGAGCCTCCTACAATGAGCAGTTCTTC
NA	TRBV2	many	11	TRBJ2-3	CASSEADTQYF	TGTGCCAGCAGTGAGGCAGATACGCAGTATTTT
NA	TRBV6-6	many	16	TRBJ1-1	CASSYTQGRLNTEAFF	TGTGCCAGCAGTTACACCCAGGGGAGGTTGAACACTGAAGCTTTCTTT
TRBD1	TRBV29-1	few	13	TRBJ1-1	CSVRTGWGTEAFF	TGCAGCGTCCGGACAGGGTGGGGCACTGAAGCTTTCTTT
NA	TRBV20-1	few	13	TRBJ2-7	CSARAGSKNEQYF	TGCAGTGCTAGGGCTGGTAGCAAGAACGAGCAGTACTTC
TRBD2	TRBV7-8	few	15	TRBJ2-1	CASSLQTSGAIEQFF	TGTGCCAGCAGCTTGCAGACTAGCGGGGCCATCGAGCAGTTCTTC
NA	TRBV15	NA	12	TRBJ2-5	CATSRDIETQYF	TGTGCCACCAGCAGGGACATAGAGACCCAGTACTTC